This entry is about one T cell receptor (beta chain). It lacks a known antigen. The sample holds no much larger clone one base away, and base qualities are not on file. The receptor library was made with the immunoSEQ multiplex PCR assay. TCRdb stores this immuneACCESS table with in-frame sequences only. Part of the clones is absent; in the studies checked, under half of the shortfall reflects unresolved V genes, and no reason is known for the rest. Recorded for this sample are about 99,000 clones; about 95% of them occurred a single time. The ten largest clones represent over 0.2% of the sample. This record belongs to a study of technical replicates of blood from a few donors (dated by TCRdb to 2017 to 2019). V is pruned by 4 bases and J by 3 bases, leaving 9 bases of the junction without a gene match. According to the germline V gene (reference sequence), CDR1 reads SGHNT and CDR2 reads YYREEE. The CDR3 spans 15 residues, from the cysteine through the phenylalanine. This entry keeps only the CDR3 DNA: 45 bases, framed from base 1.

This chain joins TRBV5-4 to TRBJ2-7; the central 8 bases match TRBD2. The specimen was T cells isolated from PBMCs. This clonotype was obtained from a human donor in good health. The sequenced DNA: TGTGCCAGCAGCCCTGGACGGGGGGGAAGCTACGAGCAGTACTTC. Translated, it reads CASSPGRGGSYEQYF.